Following are 21 T cell receptor delta chains from one sample sequenced in a study of γδ T cells in repeated Plasmodium falciparum infection. Vgamma9/Vdelta2+ and Vdelta2-negative gammadelta T cells were flow-sorted from PBMC for bulk sequencing. TCRdb re-called the multiplex PCR reads with CATT. The data contain 45,000 to 50,000 delta-chain clones, 1.6% of them singletons. The specimen was gamma-delta T cells from blood. Receptor source: a pool of human donors (malaria-infected and uninfected, not separated).

For this clone: This sequence is one base from a far larger clone and is likely a read error. This sample also contains other DNA sequences that code for the same CDR3. The chain has TRDV3 and TRDJ1; D possibly corresponds to TRDD3 (7 bases). The J gene, left out of TCRdb, was set here by checking the DNA against germline. CDR1 and CDR2 from the germline V gene are TVYSNPD and GDNSRS (reference sequence). The CDR3 runs 21 residues. The CDR3 protein is CAFRAPSPLGAIWAYTDKLIF. CDR3 bases: TGTGCCTTTAGAGCGCCTTCCCCCCTGGGGGCCATATGGGCGTACACAGATAAACTCATCTTT.

This clone was counted only a few times. This sequence may be a read error, since a much larger clone differs from it by one base. Other DNA sequences within the sample encode an identical CDR3. The rearrangement joins TRDV2 to TRDJ1; D might be TRDD3 (5 bases). No J segment appears in TCRdb, so it was assigned here by matching the sequence to germline. CDR3 length: 17 residues. Germline V gene lookup returns CDR1 GEAIGNYY and CDR2 EKD. CDR3 in amino acids: CACDVLLGSQTTDKLIF. The CDR3 coding sequence is TGTGCTTGTGACGTCTTATTGGGGAGTCAGACGACCGATAAACTCATCTTT.

This clone came up a few times. For this DNA, TCRdb reports the protein of a much larger clone, which diverges at residue 7, most likely from a read error; the protein presented here is translated directly from the DNA. CDR3 DNA: TGTGCTCTTGGGCTCCCCCCGGGCTCTCTCCGGTACACCGATAAACTCATCTTT. Translated, it gives CALGLPPGSLRYTDKLIF. The chain employs TRDV1 and TRDJ1; D is unclear. TCRdb is silent on the J gene; assignment here came from matching the DNA to germline. Germline V lookup: CDR1 TSWWSYY, CDR2 QGS. This CDR3 is built from 18 residues. V was cut by 5 bases and J by 0 bases, with 22 bases left in between.

This clone was seen many times. The chain is built from TRDV2 and TRDJ1, with 13 bases aligning to TRDD3. Matching the DNA to germline supplied the J gene, which TCRdb does not give. V dropped 4 bases and J dropped 3; count of bases not matched to a gene: 4. This CDR3 comprises 15 residues. The V gene's germline CDR1 is GEAIGNYY and CDR2 EKD. The CDR3 coding sequence is TGTGCCTGTGATGTACTGGGGGATACGGCCGATAAACTCATCTTT. Protein product: CACDVLGDTADKLIF.

This clone was recorded at least ten times. This likely traces to a read error, being one base from a far larger clone. In the same sample, other DNA sequences code for this CDR3. The chain joins TRDV3 to TRDJ1, with D maybe TRDD3 (5 bases). Germline CDR1 reads TVYSNPD; CDR2 reads GDNSRS (reference sequence). This CDR3 has 15 amino acids. The CDR3 region is CALPAGTKGTDKLIF. The CDR3 region has the DNA TGTGCCTTGCCGGCGGGGACCAAGGGGACCGATAAACTTATCTTT.

This clone has only a few counts. TCRdb's listed protein matches a much larger clone and diverges from this DNA's translation at residue 5, likely through a read error; the protein shown comes from the DNA. V gene TRDV2 combines with J gene TRDJ3; 10 nucleotides align to TRDD3. The CDR3 loop spans 17 amino acids. CDR1 and CDR2 (germline): GEAIGNYY, EKD. The CDR3 nucleotides read TGTGCTTGTGACCGGGGGATACGCGGCTGGGACACCCGACAGATGTTTTTC. It yields the protein CACDRGIRGWDTRQMFF.

This clone was counted a few times. The TCRdb protein comes from a much larger clone and disagrees with this DNA's translation at residue 7, likely due to a read error; the protein given here is derived from the DNA. This chain joins TRDV1 and TRDJ1; 7 bases map to TRDD3. TCRdb carries no J gene annotation; the J gene was assigned here by matching the DNA with germline. The germline V gene has CDR1 TSWWSYY and CDR2 QGS. The CDR3 is 16 residues long. V gave up 5 bases and J gave up 9 bases; unmatched junction bases: 18. The CDR3 reads CALGHNKGWGVRELIF. The CDR3 bases are TGTGCTCTTGGGCACAATAAAGGCTGGGGGGTTAGGGAACTCATCTTT.

This clone occurred a few times. This DNA's translation differs at residue 3 from TCRdb's protein, which comes from a much larger clone; a read error is likely, and the protein shown is translated from the DNA. The rearrangement joins TRDV1 to TRDJ1; 7 bases line up with TRDD3. Assignment of the J gene here rests on matching the DNA to germline, because TCRdb gives none. The CDR3 consists of 17 residues. The germline V gene encodes CDR1 TSWWSYY and CDR2 QGS. The ends lost 10 bases at V and 4 bases at J; junction bases unmatched: 21. The CDR3 region is CAPDLMGGGRFNDKLIF. CDR3 bases: TGTGCTCCTGACCTGATGGGTGGGGGACGATTTAACGATAAACTCATCTTT.

This clone occurred a few times. TCRdb assigns this DNA the protein of a much larger clone, which departs from its translation at residue 17; this likely reflects a read error, and the protein shown comes from translating the DNA. V gene TRDV1 combines with J gene TRDJ4; 9 bases map to TRDD3. Germline V gives CDR1 TSWWSYY, CDR2 QGS. This CDR3 comprises 19 residues. DNA for the CDR3: TGTGCTCTTGGGGTGAGCTTCCCACCCCGTACTGGGGGAGACAGACCCCGGATCTTT. Amino acids: CALGVSFPPRTGGDRPRIF.

This clone was seen at least ten times. The TCRdb protein, from a much larger clone, departs from this DNA's translation at residue 12, likely by read error; the protein shown derives from the DNA. The CDR3: CALGELRSPTPCTDKLIF. Written as DNA, the CDR3 is TGTGCTCTTGGGGAGCTTAGGTCCCCTACTCCGTGTACCGATAAACTCATCTTT. This chain links TRDV1 with TRDJ1; maybe TRDD2 (5 bases). V was cut by 3 bases and J by 2 bases, with 22 bases left in between. The CDR3 consists of 18 residues. Germline V gives CDR1 TSWWSYY, CDR2 QGS.

This clone was counted many times. J is TRDJ1 and V is TRDV1; TRDD3 agrees at 9 bases. Germline CDR1 and CDR2: TSWWSYY and QGS. The CDR3 sequence is 30 residues long. Germline trimming cut 0 bases from V and 6 bases from J; bases unmatched to any gene: 50. CDR3 in amino acids: CALGELGTRRIRSTTGGGYSGPLFTHKLIF. The DNA of the CDR3 is TGTGCTCTTGGGGAACTAGGGACCAGGAGAATAAGGTCTACAACAGGTGGGGGATATTCTGGCCCTCTATTTACCCATAAACTCATCTTT.

This clone was observed many times. Other DNA sequences in the sample encode the same CDR3. The chain couples TRDV1 to TRDJ1; 11 bases are shared with TRDD3. V trimming: 4 bases; J trimming: 4 bases; junction bases outside the gene matches: 23. The CDR3 runs 21 residues. Germline V gene data show CDR1 as TSWWSYY and CDR2 as QGS. CDR3 residues: CALGGGGLPIIFGGYVDKLIF. CDR3 coding DNA: TGTGCTCTTGGGGGAGGAGGCCTTCCCATAATCTTTGGGGGATACGTCGATAAACTCATCTTT.

Ten or more counts support this clone. The protein in TCRdb stems from a much larger clone and differs at residue 15 from this DNA's translation, likely a read error; here the protein is translated from the DNA. The J gene is TRDJ1, the V gene TRDV1; 13 positions agree with TRDD3. The CDR3 is 20 residues long. CDR1 and CDR2 (germline): TSWWSYY, QGS. Losses at the gene ends were 2 bases for V and 4 bases for J; bases not matched to a gene: 16. The CDR3 DNA reads TGTGCTCTTGGGGAAGTCACCCTTTTGTACTGGGGGATACGCCTCGATAAACTCATCTTT. This sequence encodes CALGEVTLLYWGIRLDKLIF.

This clone was seen a few times. TCRdb has a much larger clone's protein, which differs at residue 9 from the translation of this DNA, likely because of a read error; what is shown is the protein translated from the DNA. The chain combines TRDV2 with TRDJ1; 13 bases fit TRDD3. Trimming took 3 bases from V and 0 from J; bases not matched to a gene: 21. The CDR3 is made up of 22 amino acids. In germline, CDR1 is GEAIGNYY, CDR2 EKD. The CDR3 spells CACDPPLKVSTGGYGDTDKLIF. The CDR3 DNA reads TGTGCCTGTGACCCCCCCCTAAAAGTCTCAACTGGGGGATACGGGGACACCGATAAACTCATCTTT.

There are a few counts of this clone. Since a far larger clone is one base different, this is likely a read error. Other DNA sequences in the same sample also yield this CDR3. This chain uses TRDV2 with TRDJ1, with 8 bases lining up with TRDD3. The J gene was missing in TCRdb and was found by matching the end of the DNA to germline. The CDR3 length is 18 residues. The V segment lost 1 base and the J segment 4 bases; nucleotides outside the gene matches: 16. The germline V gene has CDR1 GEAIGNYY and CDR2 EKD. In nucleotides, the CDR3 is TGTGCCTGTGACACTCTCCTGCGTGAGTCACTGGGGGTCGATAAACTCATCTTT. Translated: CACDTLLRESLGVDKLIF.

Comment on this clone: The TCRdb protein comes from a much larger clone and disagrees with this DNA's translation at residue 3, likely due to a read error; the protein given here is derived from the DNA. The genes are TRDV3 and TRDJ1, with D perhaps matching TRDD1 (5 bases). Germline matching of the DNA provided the J gene here, since TCRdb leaves it blank. The CDR3 is 14 residues long. Looked up from germline, CDR1 is TVYSNPD and CDR2 is GDNSRS (reference sequence). V lost 5 bases and J lost 7, with 23 bases in between. The DNA for the CDR3 is TGTGCCCTTGATAGTGGGACCCTCTCAGGTAAACTCATCTTT. Translating gives CALDSGTLSGKLIF.

About this clone itself: A far larger clone is one base from this, pointing to a likely read error. The sample holds other DNA sequences that translate to the same CDR3. The chain's CDR3 is CALGSPEGRWTDKLIF. DNA of the CDR3: TGTGCTCTTGGGTCCCCCGAGGGAAGGTGGACCGACAAACTCATCTTT. The V and J genes are TRDV1 and TRDJ1, with D unresolved. Since TCRdb gives no J gene, matching the DNA to germline was used here to assign it. The CDR3 is 16 residues long. CDR1 and CDR2 (germline): TSWWSYY, QGS.

This clone was detected many times. V is TRDV1 and J is TRDJ1, with 10 bases identical to TRDD3. The J segment lost 3 bases and the V segment lost 5 bases, leaving 30 bases of the junction unmatched. The length of the CDR3 is 23 residues. The V gene's germline CDR1 is TSWWSYY and CDR2 QGS. This chain's CDR3 is CALGKTSGAGPVSGGYWADKLIF. The CDR3, as DNA: TGTGCTCTTGGGAAGACTTCCGGGGCTGGTCCGGTGTCTGGGGGATATTGGGCCGATAAACTCATCTTT.

Comments on this clone: This probably arose from a read error, given a far larger clone one base away. Other DNA sequences from this sample encode an identical CDR3 as well. The rearrangement joins TRDV1 to TRDJ1, with TRDD3 as a possible D gene (6 bases). TCRdb carries no J gene annotation; the J gene was assigned here by matching the DNA with germline. The CDR3 runs 22 residues. The ends were cut back, 2 bases at V and 0 bases at J, with 31 bases in the middle. Germline-derived CDR1 and CDR2 are TSWWSYY and QGS. The CDR3 is CALGEAPPPRGGYASYTDKLIF. CDR3 in DNA: TGTGCTCTTGGGGAAGCCCCCCCTCCTCGTGGGGGGTACGCCTCGTACACCGATAAACTCATCTTT.

This clone turned up a few times. A read error likely explains why the TCRdb protein, taken from a much larger clone, differs from this DNA's translation at residue 8; the protein shown is translated from the DNA. The chain combines TRDV1 with TRDJ1; 11 bases are shared with TRDD3. TCRdb supplies no J gene; here it was assigned by aligning the nucleotide sequence to germline. The trim removed 7 bases at V and 3 bases at J, leaving 13 bases unmatched. The germline gives CDR1 TSWWSYY, CDR2 QGS. The CDR3 runs to 17 residues. As DNA, the CDR3 is TGTGCTCTTGCGACTCTCCTATGGGGGATACGATCCGATAAACTCATCTTT. This codes for CALATLLWGIRSDKLIF.

This clone was seen a few times. TCRdb's protein, taken from a much larger clone, differs from this DNA's translation at residue 8, likely owing to a read error; the protein displayed comes from the DNA. The rearrangement links TRDV1 to TRDJ1, with D possibly matching TRDD3 (6 bases). TCRdb leaves out the J gene; it was filled in here by matching the DNA to germline. The CDR3 has 21 residues. Germline V gene lookup returns CDR1 TSWWSYY and CDR2 QGS. Trimming removed 0 bases from V and 1 base from J, with 27 bases in between. The CDR3 bases are TGTGCTCTTGGGGAACTAAGGCGCTACTTCGGATACCTGAGGCCCACCGATAAACTCATCTTT. Translated, it gives CALGELRRYFGYLRPTDKLIF.